This note documents a single T cell receptor (beta chain) sequence. This clone was seen a handful of times. What this receptor recognizes is not known. No much larger clonotype is one base removed from it; base qualities were not supplied. The trim is 2 bases for V and 6 bases for J, with a gap of 17 bases between the germline ends. CDR1 and CDR2, looked up from the germline V gene, are SGHNT and YENEEA. The CDR3 starts with the cysteine, ends with the phenylalanine, and has 15 residues. The sequence is cut down to CDR3 DNA, 45 bases in frame from base 1. In total, roughly 670 healthy bone marrow donors made up the cohort. At the time of sampling, all cohort members were nominally healthy, though unrecorded immune exposures were likely present. The donor was CMV seronegative and belonged to the group of 320 or so seronegative cohort members. Each donor provided a peripheral blood sample, and peripheral blood mononuclear cells were used for TCR beta sequencing. Genomic DNA was extracted from the blood cell samples with the Qiagen DNeasy Blood Extraction Kit.

These data originate in a study of cytomegalovirus exposure and HLA in healthy donors (dated by TCRdb to about 2017). Context from the whole study: An earlier analysis of roughly 610 of the donors reported about 280 Gb of sequence data and 90 million to 120 million unique TCR beta sequences obtained from about 200 million T cells. About 330 gigabases of sequencing data and around 90 million unique TCR sequences made up an early release that covered 500 to 650 HLA-typed donors. Rather than drawing on any new phenotypic data, the later analysis identified candidate immune exposures from TCR beta sequences and the way those sequences occurred across donors. In addition to the first cohort of 650 to 800 subjects, a separate validation cohort of approximately 120 different subjects was used. To predict cytomegalovirus infection status, the study combined high-throughput TCR immunosequencing, statistical association of individual TCRs with disease status, and machine learning. In a later genetic analysis, genome-wide SNP genotypes for about 55% of the roughly 700 donors were used, and that subset was treated as a discovery cohort. To study patterns of TCR occurrence, a later analysis re-analyzed previously published TCR beta repertoires from 666 donors and added high-resolution HLA genotyping. The number of donors typed differed by locus, with 629-630 for A, B, C, DRB1 and DQB1, around 560 for DQA1, 606 for DPA1, and around 450 for DPB1. HLA typing included class I and class II loci at four-digit resolution. Every discovery cohort repertoire had been produced on one sequencing platform. Using immunosequencing, the study profiled T cell repertoires from 500 to 800 subjects and related those repertoires to cytomegalovirus serostatus. The study aimed to test whether cataloging public T cell receptors could reveal signatures of past pathogen exposure. On average, around 200,000 unique TCR beta nucleotide sequences were sequenced per donor among a few hundred genotyped donors of the cohort, with roughly 18% of those sequences being non-productive. To decide whether each TCR beta V gene segment behaved as functional or pseudogenic, an earlier analysis of several hundred of the donors relied on high-throughput TCR beta sequencing. Of the roughly 400 genotyped donors, 75% to 85% were placed in the genetic ancestry cluster associated with self-reported Caucasian donors. Donor age, sex, ethnicity and CMV serostatus were collected together with the repertoire data. Because of strong linkage in the cohort, roughly five DR-DQ haplotypes were treated as single units for association and clustering.

Overall study results and their limits: According to a later analysis, most CMV-associated TCR beta chains appeared to be HLA-restricted, and the HLA associations seemed to be driven largely by CMV exposure. Some IMGT-functional V segments, including TRBV6-2 and TRBV6-3, could not be told apart with the 87-base-pair reads, so those segments were excluded. A later analysis found that HLA-associated TCR beta chains were more clonally expanded and had lower generation probabilities than equally common non-associated chains. The authors suggested that the approach could potentially be generalized to other disease states and immunological phenotypes. The presence/absence analyses assumed that sequencing depth was roughly uniform across donors, and that assumption may not be true. According to a later genetic analysis, donors in an Asian-associated ancestry cluster had fewer N-insertions in productive TCRs than the roughly 700-donor mean. In a later analysis, several top co-occurrence clusters were reported to appear linked to parvovirus B19, influenza, CMV and Epstein-Barr virus. In an earlier analysis of approximately 590 of the donors, most TCR beta V segments appeared in productive rearrangements about 87% or about 30% of the time, broadly matching IMGT annotations. The sequencing pipeline was judged likely to have produced a cluster of highly shared sequence variants as a technical artifact. The study gave a list of around 170 TCR beta chains associated with cytomegalovirus. Most TCR sequences were seen in very few donors, while some public TCRs were found in many individuals. A further reported finding was that TCR beta sequences accurately predicted the HLA-A and HLA-B alleles for most subjects in the first cohort. According to a later analysis, TCR association rates differed among HLA loci, with DRB1 alleles showing the most associated TCRs and HLA-C alleles showing the fewest. The only immune exposure information available for the cohort was CMV serostatus. A later analysis associated about 17,000 TCR beta sequences with specific HLA alleles at a false discovery rate of 0.05. In this cohort, only TCR beta chains were sequenced, and detectable features were limited by the absence of alpha or paired-chain data. When HLA alleles, especially DR and DQ, strongly co-occurred, attributing TCR associations to individual alleles was difficult. The classifier was reported to diagnose cytomegalovirus status with high specificity and sensitivity in both the original and validation cohorts. Linkage disequilibrium might explain the correlated functional status among segregating V segments, but an unknown experimental factor could not be ruled out. Over 15 rarely observed V segments, including chromosome 9 orphons, were excluded from the earlier analysis of several hundred of the donors because counts were too low. A later genetic analysis associated a missense DCLRE1C variant with V-gene and J-gene trimming of TCR beta chains, and an independent cohort replicated the association. Because HLA typing was missing for some donors at each locus, association tests included only the typed subset. In vitro tests confirmed that a few of the cytomegalovirus-associated TCR beta chains recognize cytomegalovirus antigens.

The library was obtained by the immunoSEQ multiplex PCR assay. For the multiplex PCR, a mixture combining 60 forward primers for TCR Vbeta segments and 13 reverse primers for TCR Jbeta segments was used. Amplification of the CDR3 region of rearranged TCR beta genes was performed with a multiplex PCR assay on genomic DNA. On the Illumina HiSeq System, the amplified TCR beta libraries were sequenced as 87-base-pair reads. The paper's data handling went like this. A later analysis tallied approximately 87 million unique TCR beta chains across the 660 or so repertoires, and some 12 million of those chains were shared by two or more donors. To remove PCR and sequencing errors, raw reads were error-corrected and collapsed into unique sequences using a nearest-neighbor algorithm that merged closely related sequences. To assign V, D and J gene segments, CDR3 sequences were aligned to IMGT reference sequences. For a sequence to be retained, a match of at least six nucleotides was required to both a V gene segment and a J gene segment. Rearrangements were classified as productive when the CDR3 lacked stop codons and remained in frame with V and J, and all other rearrangements were classified as non-productive. Following IMGT convention, CDR3 was defined as the stretch from the second conserved V-encoded cysteine up to the conserved J-encoded phenylalanine. In an earlier analysis of roughly 580 of the donors, sequences lacking an unambiguous match to a single V gene segment were excluded. In an earlier analysis of almost 600 of the donors, a V segment was called functional when productive rearrangements were above 56.7%, and segregating when the standard deviation between donors exceeded 5%. A statistical classification framework was built to diagnose cytomegalovirus status from the catalog of TCR beta chain sequences. V and J gene assignment, in a later analysis, came from comparing TCR nucleotide sequences with IMGT/GENE-DB human TR gene sequences. A later analysis assigned CDR3 sequences and most-parsimonious VDJ recombination scenarios with the TCRdist pipeline. A later analysis defined each TCR beta chain by its CDR3 amino acid sequence plus V-gene family, and excluded reads lacking a unique V-gene family. In a later analysis, several hundred highly shared, low-generation-probability nucleotide sequences were removed to address suspected cross-contamination and a sequencing artifact. For each public chain, a later analysis derived a clonal expansion index from normalized ranks of inferred template counts within each repertoire. In a later analysis, generation probabilities were computed with a VDJ recombination model fitted to out-of-frame rearrangements, and the resulting probabilities were checked against IGoR. In a later analysis, TCR-TCR, TCR-HLA and TCR-CMV co-occurrence was scored with hypergeometric tests, and a repertoire-size bias correction was applied to TCR pairs. In a later analysis, false discovery rates were estimated by permuting HLA or CMV assignments 20 times. In a later analysis, co-occurring TCRs were grouped using DBSCAN, with TCRdist sequence similarity added in when clustering inside HLA-allele-positive subsets. Repertoires with fewer than 30,000 or more than 120,000 public chains were left out of co-occurrence clustering, as were about five repertoires with anomalous nucleotide sharing. The source is immuneACCESS, and TCRdb retained only in-frame sequences with V and J called. Part of the clones is not carried over; for the studies checked, unresolved V genes explain less than half of this, and the remainder is unexplained. V and J calls and clone size follow that table, whereas D and trimming were derived from the DNA. For this sample the table gives under 200,000 clones, of which roughly four fifths were detected only once. The top ten hold under 2% of the sample.

Sequenced sample: PBMCs. The chain is made from TRBV11-3 and TRBJ2-7, with TRBD2 tentatively as D gene (6 bases match). The sequence came from a man aged 30 to 39 in good health and CMV-seronegative. The CDR3 protein is CASSLHSGGRAEQYF. In nucleotides, the sequence is TGTGCCAGCAGCTTACATAGCGGAGGTCGGGCCGAGCAGTACTTC.